This paragraph reports one TCR beta chain. This clonotype was counted only a few times. Its cognate antigen has yet to be identified. Per-nucleotide qualities are absent, and no much larger clonotype sits a single base away. This sample was included in a study of T-cell memory formation after mild COVID-19 (dated by TCRdb to 2020 to 2023). About the full investigation: TCR sequence clusters from the two donors were largely donor specific. T-cell clones expanding and contracting after mild COVID-19 in two donors were tracked by longitudinal TCRalpha and TCRbeta repertoire sequencing. The cohort comprised two young, previously healthy adult volunteers, one female and one male. Results and caveats for the whole study, not just this receptor: SARS-CoV-2 specificity of the second-wave clones peaking on day 37 was not confirmed. Contracting CD4+ clones were located mainly in the CM and EM memory subsets, whereas CD8+ clones were found to be enriched in EMRA. Balanced CD4/CD8 phenotypes were observed for clones contracting from day 15 to 85, whereas a bias towards CD4+ was observed for a second wave of clones expanding from day 15 to 37. Some responding clones were detected in pre-infection memory, suggesting pre-existing cross-reactive memory T cells joined the SARS-CoV-2 response. Only a couple of mild cases were covered in the study, and larger cohorts including severe cases with pre-infection samples were considered necessary.

Sequenced using an Illumina NovaSeq 6000. TCRalpha and TCRbeta cDNA libraries were built by 5'RACE with constant-segment primers, adding sample barcodes and unique molecular identifiers. Trizol reagent was used to extract RNA from every sample. The libraries were amplified in two PCR steps, and the second step added a second sample barcode and Illumina TruSeq adapters. Sequencing of the libraries was done on an Illumina NovaSeq, producing 2 x 150 bp paired-end reads. On the study's bioinformatics: Reads were demultiplexed and collapsed into UMI-guided consensus sequences with migec v1.2.7. Using mixcr v2.1.11, UMI consensuses were aligned to TRA and TRB V and J templates and then assembled into clonotypes. Expanded or contracted clonotypes were those called significant by both edgeR and NoisET, with noise models trained on biological replicates. edgeR calls used a false discovery rate-adjusted p below 0.01 and a log2 fold-change threshold of 1. As an exploratory analysis of dynamics, PCA with hierarchical clustering was applied to max-normalized trajectories of the 1000 most abundant clonotypes. Separately sequenced CD4+ and CD8+ repertoires were used to assign a CD4 or CD8 phenotype to each responding clone. The public reads were reanalyzed by TCRdb: fastp trimming at Q25, MiXCR alignment, in-frame beta chains only. Rows with one shared CDR3 protein collapse into an entry with the most common genes and DNA. The authors' filters were not applied to this entry. Across this sample there are roughly 600,000 distinct CDR3 sequences, with 15% to 20% seen only once. Of the sample, more than 10% is held by the ten largest clones.

PBMCs were isolated by Ficoll-Paque density gradient centrifugation. CDR1 SQVTM and CDR2 ANQGSEA were looked up in the germline V gene. The CDR3 contains 14 residues, cysteine and phenylalanine counted. Only CDR3 DNA remains: 42 bases, in frame from the first base. V trim: 3 bases; J trim: 3 bases; unmatched bases: 8. The clonotype was recovered from an adult woman who had mild COVID-19 (a few samples of this study predate the infection). The sample titles of this study are shuffled in the database, so cell type and time point are left out; the donor was told from shared clones. The sequence is built from TRBV29-1 and TRBJ2-7; a stretch of 7 junction bases matches TRBD2. Sequencing was performed on PBMCs or a T cell subset sorted from them (not recorded which). CDR3 region: CSVERREMGYEQYF. The sequenced DNA: TGCAGCGTTGAGCGGCGGGAGATGGGCTACGAGCAGTACTTC.